The 5 T cell receptor beta chains reported below all come from one sample, sequenced in a study of T cell changes during pregnancy in multiple sclerosis. Only in-frame clones appear in the TCRdb table, and some are missing; sequencing was by immunoSEQ multiplex PCR. This table has tens of thousands of clones, roughly 90% appearing once. Sequencing was performed on CD4+ T cells from peripheral blood mononuclear cells, taken after pregnancy. These receptors were obtained from a female donor with multiple sclerosis, enrolled in a pregnancy study.

The V and J genes are TRBV6-1 and TRBJ1-3; 8 bases are a match to TRBD1. In germline, CDR1 is MNHNS, CDR2 SASEGT. Trimming at V came to 7 bases and at J to 4 bases, leaving 6 bases not matched to a gene. The CDR3 runs 14 residues. The CDR3 sequence is CASTRQGPGNTIYF. In DNA, the CDR3 is TGTGCCAGCACTAGACAGGGGCCCGGAAACACCATATATTTT.

V gene TRBV7-2 combines with J gene TRBJ2-7; 7 nucleotides align to TRBD1. The CDR3 runs 12 residues. The trim removed 1 base at V and 12 bases at J, leaving 6 bases unmatched. The germline V gene has CDR1 SGHTA and CDR2 FQGNSA. In DNA form, the CDR3 reads TGTGCCAGCAGCTTAGTGGAGACAGGGCTGTACTTC. It encodes CASSLVETGLYF.

V gene TRBV5-6 combines with J gene TRBJ2-1; D not certain. Germline assignment: CDR1 SGHDT and CDR2 YYEEEE. The CDR3 is 16 amino acids. Trimming left V 0 bases short and J 0 bases short, with 10 bases between. The CDR3 is CASSLGQIGSYNEQFF. The CDR3 nucleotides are TGTGCCAGCAGCTTGGGGCAGATTGGCTCCTACAATGAGCAGTTCTTC. The full variable domain, its missing parts supplied by reference TRBV5-6 and TRBJ2-1, is DAGVTQSPTHLIKTRGQQVTLRCSPKSGHDTVSWYQQALGQGPQFIFQYYEEEERQRGNFPDRFSGHQFPNYSSELNVNALLLGDSALYLCASSLGQIGSYNEQFFGPGTRLTVL.

The J gene is TRBJ1-1, the V gene TRBV11-2; D is unclear. The germline V gene has CDR1 SGHAT and CDR2 FQNNGV. The CDR3 runs to 15 residues. Trimming left V 8 bases short and J 1 base short, with 17 bases between. CDR3 in amino acids: CASGVRTGRNTEAFF. CDR3 sequence (DNA): TGTGCCAGCGGCGTACGGACGGGAAGGAACACTGAAGCTTTCTTT.

The chain has TRBV5-1 and TRBJ2-2; D unresolved. This CDR3 has 14 residues. Germline V lookup: CDR1 SGHRS, CDR2 YFSETQ. Deletions cut 9 bases from V and 0 bases from J, with 12 bases between. In DNA form, the CDR3 reads TGCGCCACCCGATACATATCGAACACCGGGGAGCTGTTTTTT. This codes for CATRYISNTGELFF.